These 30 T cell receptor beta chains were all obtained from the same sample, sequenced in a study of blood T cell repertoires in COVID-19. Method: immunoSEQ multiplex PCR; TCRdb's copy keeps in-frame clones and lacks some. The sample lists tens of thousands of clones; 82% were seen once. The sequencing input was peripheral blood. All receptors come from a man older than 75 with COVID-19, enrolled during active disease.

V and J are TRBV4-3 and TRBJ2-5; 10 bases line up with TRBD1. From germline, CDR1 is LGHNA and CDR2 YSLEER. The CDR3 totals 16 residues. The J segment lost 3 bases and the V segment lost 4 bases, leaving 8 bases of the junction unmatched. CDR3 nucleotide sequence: TGCGCCAGCAGCCGCGGGGCCGGGACAGGGGAAGAGACCCAGTACTTC. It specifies CASSRGAGTGEETQYF.

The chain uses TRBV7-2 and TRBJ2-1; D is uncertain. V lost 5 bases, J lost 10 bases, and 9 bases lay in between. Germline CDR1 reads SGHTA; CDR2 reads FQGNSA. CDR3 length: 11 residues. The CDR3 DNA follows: TGTGCCAGCAGCCCTTTGGGCGAGCAGTTCTTC. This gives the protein CASSPLGEQFF.

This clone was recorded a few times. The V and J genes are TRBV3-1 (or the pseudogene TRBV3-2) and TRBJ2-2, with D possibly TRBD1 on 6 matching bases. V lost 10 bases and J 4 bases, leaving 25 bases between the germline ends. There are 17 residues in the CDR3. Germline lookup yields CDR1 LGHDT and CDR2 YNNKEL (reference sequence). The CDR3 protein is CATRSEGPGQGTGELFF. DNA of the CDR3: TGTGCCACCCGGTCGGAAGGGCCGGGACAAGGCACCGGGGAGCTGTTTTTT.

The DNA of the CDR3 is TGTGCCAGCAGTCCACCCCCCACACAGGGATGGGCTTTCTTT. The encoded protein is CASSPPPTQGWAFF. The chain uses TRBV28 and TRBJ1-1; tentative D call: TRBD1 (6 bases). Germline V gene data show CDR1 as MDHEN and CDR2 as SYDVKM. The CDR3 has 14 residues. The V and J ends lost 5 bases and 11 bases respectively, with 21 bases between them.

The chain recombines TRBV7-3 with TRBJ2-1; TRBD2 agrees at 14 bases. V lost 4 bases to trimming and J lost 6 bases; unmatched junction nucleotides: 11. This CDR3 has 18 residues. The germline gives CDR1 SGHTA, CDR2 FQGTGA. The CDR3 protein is CASSSRRTSGGSPNEQFF. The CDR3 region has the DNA TGTGCCAGCAGCTCTCGTAGGACTAGCGGGGGGAGTCCCAATGAGCAGTTCTTC.

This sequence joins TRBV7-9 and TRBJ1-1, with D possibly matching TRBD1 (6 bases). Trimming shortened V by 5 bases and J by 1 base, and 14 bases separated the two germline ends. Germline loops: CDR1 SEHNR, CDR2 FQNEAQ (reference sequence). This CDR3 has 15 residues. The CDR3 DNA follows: TGTGCCAGCAGCCACGGCGGACAGCAGAACACTGAAGCTTTCTTT. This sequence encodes CASSHGGQQNTEAFF.

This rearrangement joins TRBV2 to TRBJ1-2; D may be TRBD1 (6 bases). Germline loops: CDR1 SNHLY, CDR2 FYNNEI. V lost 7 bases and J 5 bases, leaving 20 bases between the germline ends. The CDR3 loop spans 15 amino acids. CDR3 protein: CASNDFQGLSYGYTF. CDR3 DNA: TGTGCCAGCAACGATTTCCAGGGGCTAAGTTATGGCTACACCTTC.

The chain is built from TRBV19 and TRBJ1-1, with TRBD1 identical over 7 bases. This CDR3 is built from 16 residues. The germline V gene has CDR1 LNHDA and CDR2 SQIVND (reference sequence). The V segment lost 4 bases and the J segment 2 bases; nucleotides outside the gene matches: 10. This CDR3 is CASSSRTGAGNTEAFF. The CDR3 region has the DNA TGTGCCAGTAGTAGCAGGACAGGAGCTGGCAACACTGAAGCTTTCTTT.

The CDR3 DNA is TGCGCCAGCAGCTTGGCGCTCACAGGAGCGCCCCAATTACTTGAAGCTTTCTTT. Protein: CASSLALTGAPQLLEAFF. The J gene is TRBJ1-1, the V gene TRBV5-1; perhaps TRBD1 as D (5 bases). V lost 0 bases and J 7 bases, leaving 25 bases between the germline ends. The V gene's germline CDR1 is SGHRS and CDR2 YFSETQ. The CDR3 sequence is 18 residues long.

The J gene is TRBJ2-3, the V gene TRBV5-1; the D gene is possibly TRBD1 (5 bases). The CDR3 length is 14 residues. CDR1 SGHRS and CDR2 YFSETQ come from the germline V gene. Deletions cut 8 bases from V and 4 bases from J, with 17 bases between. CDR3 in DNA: TGCGCCAGTTGTCCGGCCCACAGGTCAGATACGCAGTATTTT. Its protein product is CASCPAHRSDTQYF. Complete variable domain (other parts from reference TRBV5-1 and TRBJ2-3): KAGVTQTPRYLIKTRGQQVTLSCSPISGHRSVSWYQQTPGQGLQFLFEYFSETQRNKGNFPGRFSGRQFSNSRSEMNVSTLELGDSALYLCASCPAHRSDTQYFGPGTRLTVL.

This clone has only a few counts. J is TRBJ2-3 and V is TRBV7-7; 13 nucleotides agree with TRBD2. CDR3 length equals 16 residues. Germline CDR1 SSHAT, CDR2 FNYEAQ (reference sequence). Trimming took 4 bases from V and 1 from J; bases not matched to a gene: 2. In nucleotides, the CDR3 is TGTGCCAGCAGCTCCGGACTAGCGGGGGGCACAGATACGCAGTATTTT. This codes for CASSSGLAGGTDTQYF.

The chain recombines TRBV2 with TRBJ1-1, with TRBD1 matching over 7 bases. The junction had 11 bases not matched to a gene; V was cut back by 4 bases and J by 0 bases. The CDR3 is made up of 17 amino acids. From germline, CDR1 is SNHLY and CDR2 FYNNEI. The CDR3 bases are TGTGCCAGCAGTGCATTGACCGGGACAGATATGAACACTGAAGCTTTCTTT. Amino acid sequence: CASSALTGTDMNTEAFF.

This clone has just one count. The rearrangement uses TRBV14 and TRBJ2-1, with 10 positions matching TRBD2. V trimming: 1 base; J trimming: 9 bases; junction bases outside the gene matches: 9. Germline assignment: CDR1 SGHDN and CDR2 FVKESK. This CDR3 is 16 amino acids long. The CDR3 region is CASSQVTLAGVGEQFF. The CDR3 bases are TGTGCCAGCAGCCAAGTAACGCTAGCGGGGGTGGGTGAGCAGTTCTTC.

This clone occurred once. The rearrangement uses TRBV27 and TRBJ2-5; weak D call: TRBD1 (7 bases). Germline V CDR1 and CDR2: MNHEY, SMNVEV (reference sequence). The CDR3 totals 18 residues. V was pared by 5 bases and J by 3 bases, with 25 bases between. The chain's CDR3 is CASSIFRDSRGDKETQYF. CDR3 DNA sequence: TGTGCCAGCAGTATATTCCGGGACAGCAGGGGGGACAAAGAGACCCAGTACTTC.

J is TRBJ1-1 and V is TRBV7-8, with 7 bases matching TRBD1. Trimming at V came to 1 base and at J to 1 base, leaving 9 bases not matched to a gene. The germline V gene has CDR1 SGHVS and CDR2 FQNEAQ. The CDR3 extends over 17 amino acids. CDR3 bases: TGTGCCAGCAGCTTAGGCCCCCCGGGACAGAGGAACACTGAAGCTTTCTTT. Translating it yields CASSLGPPGQRNTEAFF. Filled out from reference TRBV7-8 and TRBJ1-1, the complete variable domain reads GAGVSQSPRYKVAKRGQDVALRCDPISGHVSLFWYQQALGQGPEFLTYFQNEAQLDKSGLPSDRFFAERPEGSVSTLKIQRTQQEDSAVYLCASSLGPPGQRNTEAFFGQGTRLTVV.

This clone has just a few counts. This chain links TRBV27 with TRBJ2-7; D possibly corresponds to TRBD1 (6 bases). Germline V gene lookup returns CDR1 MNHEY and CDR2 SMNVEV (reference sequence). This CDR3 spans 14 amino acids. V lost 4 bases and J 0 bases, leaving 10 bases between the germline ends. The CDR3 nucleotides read TGTGCCAGCAGTTCGCTGGACAGCTCCTACGAGCAGTACGTC. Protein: CASSSLDSSYEQYV.

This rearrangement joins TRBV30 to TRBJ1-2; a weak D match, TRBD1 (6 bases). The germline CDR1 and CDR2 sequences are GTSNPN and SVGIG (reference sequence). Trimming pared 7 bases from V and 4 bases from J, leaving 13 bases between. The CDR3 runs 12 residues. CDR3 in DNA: TGTGCCTCAGATCAGGGGAGCTATGGCTACACCTTC. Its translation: CASDQGSYGYTF.

The CDR3 loop reads CASCQGETQYF. As DNA, the CDR3 is TGTGCCAGCTGCCAGGGGGAGACCCAGTACTTC. The chain has TRBV2 and TRBJ2-5; possible D gene TRBD1, 6 bases. V was cut by 8 bases and J by 5 bases, with 9 bases left in between. The CDR3 runs 11 residues. The V gene's germline CDR1 is SNHLY and CDR2 FYNNEI.

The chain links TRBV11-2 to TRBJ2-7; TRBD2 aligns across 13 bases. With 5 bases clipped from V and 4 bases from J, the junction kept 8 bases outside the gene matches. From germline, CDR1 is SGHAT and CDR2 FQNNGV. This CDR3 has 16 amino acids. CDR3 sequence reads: CASSPRGLAGLYEQYV. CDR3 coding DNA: TGTGCCAGCAGCCCCCGGGGACTAGCGGGACTTTACGAGCAGTACGTC.

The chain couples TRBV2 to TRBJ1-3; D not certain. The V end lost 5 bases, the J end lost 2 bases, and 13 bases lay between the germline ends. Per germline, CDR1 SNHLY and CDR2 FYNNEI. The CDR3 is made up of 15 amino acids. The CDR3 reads CASSPSGGAGNTIYF. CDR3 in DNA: TGTGCCAGCAGTCCTTCCGGAGGCGCTGGAAACACCATATATTTT.

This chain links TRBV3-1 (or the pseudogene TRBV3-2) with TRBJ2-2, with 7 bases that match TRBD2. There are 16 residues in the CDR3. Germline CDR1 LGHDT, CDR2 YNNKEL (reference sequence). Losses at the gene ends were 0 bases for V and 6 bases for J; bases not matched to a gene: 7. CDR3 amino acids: CASSQDRGVFAGELFF. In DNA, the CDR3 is TGTGCCAGCAGCCAAGATCGGGGGGTTTTCGCCGGGGAGCTGTTTTTT.

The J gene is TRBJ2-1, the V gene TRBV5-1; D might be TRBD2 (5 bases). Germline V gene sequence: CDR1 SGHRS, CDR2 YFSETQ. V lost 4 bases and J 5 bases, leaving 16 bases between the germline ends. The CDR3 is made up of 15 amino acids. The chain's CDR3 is CASSPSLTRNNEQFF. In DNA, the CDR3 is TGCGCCAGCAGCCCTTCCCTTACTAGGAACAATGAGCAGTTCTTC.

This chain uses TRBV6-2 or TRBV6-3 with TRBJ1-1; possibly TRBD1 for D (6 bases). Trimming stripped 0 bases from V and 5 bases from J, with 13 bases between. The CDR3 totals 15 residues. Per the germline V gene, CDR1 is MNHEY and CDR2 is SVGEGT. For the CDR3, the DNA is TGTGCCAGCAGTTACTCCGGGGGGCGAGGTACTGAAGCTTTCTTT. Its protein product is CASSYSGGRGTEAFF.

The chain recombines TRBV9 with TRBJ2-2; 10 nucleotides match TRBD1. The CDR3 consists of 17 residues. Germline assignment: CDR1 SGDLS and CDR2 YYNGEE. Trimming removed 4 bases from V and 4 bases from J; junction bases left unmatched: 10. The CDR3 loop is CASSLYDRGQGTGELFF. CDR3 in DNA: TGTGCCAGCAGCCTTTACGACAGGGGGCAAGGCACCGGGGAGCTGTTTTTT.

The CDR3 DNA is TGTGCCAGCAGCACCGCCGGGACTCAAGAGACCCAGTACTTC. Amino acids: CASSTAGTQETQYF. The chain recombines TRBV9 with TRBJ2-5; a weak D match, TRBD2 (6 bases). Germline-derived CDR1 and CDR2 are SGDLS and YYNGEE. The CDR3 length is 14 residues. Trimming shortened V by 4 bases and J by 2 bases, and 12 bases separated the two germline ends.

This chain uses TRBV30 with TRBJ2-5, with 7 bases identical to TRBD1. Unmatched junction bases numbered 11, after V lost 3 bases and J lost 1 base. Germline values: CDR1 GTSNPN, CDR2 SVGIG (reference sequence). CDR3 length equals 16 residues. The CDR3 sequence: CAWSAHLGTAQETQYF. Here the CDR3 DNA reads TGTGCCTGGAGCGCACATCTCGGGACAGCCCAAGAGACCCAGTACTTC.

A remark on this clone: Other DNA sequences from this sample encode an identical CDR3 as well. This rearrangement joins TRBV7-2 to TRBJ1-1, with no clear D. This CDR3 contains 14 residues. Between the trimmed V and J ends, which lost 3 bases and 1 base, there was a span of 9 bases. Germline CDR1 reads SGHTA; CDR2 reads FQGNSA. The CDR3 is CASSLRRGNTEAFF. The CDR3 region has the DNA TGTGCCAGCAGCTTGAGGCGGGGGAACACTGAAGCTTTCTTT.

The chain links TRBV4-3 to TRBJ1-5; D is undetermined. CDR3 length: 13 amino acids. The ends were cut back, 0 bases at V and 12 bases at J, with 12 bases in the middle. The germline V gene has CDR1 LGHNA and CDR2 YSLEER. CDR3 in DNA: TGCGCCAGCAGCCAAGATGCCGGAGAAAGCCAGCATTTT. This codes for CASSQDAGESQHF.

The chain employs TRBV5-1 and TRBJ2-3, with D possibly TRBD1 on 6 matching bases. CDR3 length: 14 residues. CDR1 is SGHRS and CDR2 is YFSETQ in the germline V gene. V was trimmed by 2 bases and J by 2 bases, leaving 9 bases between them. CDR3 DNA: TGCGCCAGCAGCTTTACAGGGTCCACAGATACGCAGTATTTT. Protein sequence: CASSFTGSTDTQYF.

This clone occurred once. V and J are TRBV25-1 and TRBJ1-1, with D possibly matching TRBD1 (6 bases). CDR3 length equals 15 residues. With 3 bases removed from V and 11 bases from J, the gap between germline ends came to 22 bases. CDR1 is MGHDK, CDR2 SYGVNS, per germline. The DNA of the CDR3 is TGTGCCAGCAGTGACCAGGGGAGAGGGCCTAGGGGTGCTTTCTTT. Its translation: CASSDQGRGPRGAFF. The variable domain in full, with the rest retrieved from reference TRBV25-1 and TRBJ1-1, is EADIYQTPRYLVIGTGKKITLECSQTMGHDKMYWYQQDPGMELHLIHYSYGVNSTEKGDLSSESTVSRIRTEHFPLTLESARPSHTSQYLCASSDQGRGPRGAFFGQGTRLTVV.